At least ten counts were recorded for the clone carrying this T cell receptor beta chain. Its target is unknown. Patients picked for sequencing had shown CD8+CD57+ cell expansion detected by flow cytometry. Patients, without exception, had severe acquired aplastic anemia. This entry is derived from a study of CD8+CD57+ T cells in acquired aplastic anemia. Study-level findings and limits: Patients and controls turned out to have twenty-nine CD8+ CDR3 sequences in common.

Germline CDR1 reads DFQATT; CDR2 reads SNEGSKA (reference sequence). The V end lost 3 bases, the J end lost 0 bases, and 15 bases lay between the germline ends. The CDR3 is 16 residues long. The use of genomic DNA as template underpinned the TCR beta VDJ and CDR3 profiling. TCRdb redid the calling of the reads with MiXCR, one entry per CDR3 protein. The profile covers fewer than 200,000 distinct CDR3 sequences, with 48% appearing a single time and 10% to 15% taken by the ten largest. The J gene is TRBJ1-5, the V gene TRBV20-1; no definite D call. Sequencing was done on a sample of sorted CD4+, CD8+, or CD8+CD57+ T cells (not recorded which) from PBMCs. The clonotype originates from a human donor with aplastic anemia. CDR3 DNA: TGCAGTGCTAGCCCTTCCGGGAGAGTTAGCAATCAGCCCCAGCATTTT. Translation gives CSASPSGRVSNQPQHF.